The 11 T cell receptor beta chains reported below all come from one sample, sequenced in a study of blood T cell repertoires in COVID-19. Sequencing was performed with immunoSEQ multiplex PCR; in TCRdb, only in-frame clones are kept and a portion is missing. Of approximately 200,000 clones listed, 87% are singletons. Sequences were obtained from peripheral blood. The receptors derive from a man in his 60s who had recovered from COVID-19.

The chain employs TRBV11-3 and TRBJ2-7, with 11 positions matching TRBD1. J lost 6 bases, V lost 3 bases, and 1 base had no gene match. Germline CDR1 reads SGHNT; CDR2 reads YENEEA. This CDR3 spans 13 amino acids. Written as DNA, the CDR3 is TGTGCCAGCAGCTTCGGGACAGGGGGCGAGCAGTACTTC. It yields the protein CASSFGTGGEQYF.

The chain is built from TRBV13 and TRBJ2-3, with D tentatively TRBD2 (6 bases). V gave up 5 bases and J gave up 8 bases, with 20 bases separating them. The CDR3 consists of 15 residues. CDR1 and CDR2 from the germline V gene are PRHDT and FYEKMQ (reference sequence). Here the CDR3 reads CASSRGTPRGVTQYF. The CDR3 bases are TGTGCCAGCAGCCGCGGGACTCCCCGAGGAGTTACGCAGTATTTT.

This chain connects TRBV7-2 to TRBJ1-3, with 8 bases fitting TRBD1. The trim removed 3 bases at V and 0 bases at J, leaving 7 bases unmatched. The CDR3 totals 17 residues. Per the germline V gene, CDR1 is SGHTA and CDR2 is FQGNSA. The CDR3 is CASSFQTGAFSGNTIYF. The CDR3, as DNA: TGTGCCAGCAGCTTCCAGACAGGGGCATTCTCTGGAAACACCATATATTTT.

The V and J genes are TRBV5-8 and TRBJ1-5, with D possibly being TRBD1 (5 bases). The CDR3 covers 18 residues. CDR1 is SGHTS and CDR2 is YDEGEE in the germline V gene. With 0 bases removed from V and 0 bases from J, the gap between germline ends came to 16 bases. The chain's CDR3 is CASSLATGVPSSNQPQHF. For the CDR3, the DNA is TGTGCCAGCAGCTTGGCCACGGGGGTACCGTCTAGCAATCAGCCCCAGCATTTT.

This clone was observed a single time. This rearrangement joins TRBV27 to TRBJ1-4; D not certain. The CDR3 is 14 residues long. Trimming cost V 2 bases and J 5 bases, with 9 bases left between them. Germline lookup yields CDR1 MNHEY and CDR2 SMNVEV (reference sequence). CDR3 in DNA: TGTGCCAGCAGTTTACTGACGGGAAATGAAAAACTGTTTTTT. Protein sequence: CASSLLTGNEKLFF. The variable domain in full, completed from reference TRBV27 and TRBJ1-4, reads EAQVTQNPRYLITVTGKKLTVTCSQNMNHEYMSWYRQDPGLGLRQIYYSMNVEVTDKGDVPEGYKVSRKEKRNFPLILESPSPNQTSLYFCASSLLTGNEKLFFGSGTQLSVL.

This chain joins TRBV5-1 and TRBJ2-5; D is unresolved. Per the germline V gene, CDR1 is SGHRS and CDR2 is YFSETQ. Trimming shortened V by 4 bases and J by 2 bases, and 3 bases separated the two germline ends. This CDR3 has 11 residues. The CDR3 region has the DNA TGCGCCAGCAGCATACAAGAGACCCAGTACTTC. Residues: CASSIQETQYF.

The V and J genes are TRBV7-8 and TRBJ2-2; 9 nucleotides match TRBD2. V shed 3 bases and J 4 bases; nucleotides not matched to a gene: 3. Germline CDR1 reads SGHVS; CDR2 reads FQNEAQ. The CDR3 runs 15 residues. CDR3 amino acids: CASSFSGGSTGELFF. The CDR3 coding sequence is TGTGCCAGCAGCTTTAGCGGGGGATCCACCGGGGAGCTGTTTTTT.

This sequence joins TRBV28 and TRBJ1-5; perhaps TRBD1 as D (6 bases). CDR3 length: 15 amino acids. The germline V gene encodes CDR1 MDHEN and CDR2 SYDVKM. Between the trimmed V and J ends, which lost 7 bases and 2 bases, there was a span of 15 bases. CDR3 residues: CASTSAGAGNQPQHF. The CDR3, as DNA: TGTGCCAGCACCTCCGCAGGGGCGGGCAATCAGCCCCAGCATTTT.

This clone was picked up a small number of times. CDR3 protein: CAWGRPHNEQFF. The CDR3 DNA reads as TGTGCCTGGGGGCGGCCACACAATGAGCAGTTCTTC. The chain employs TRBV7-9 and TRBJ2-1; tentative D call: TRBD1 (6 bases). V was cut by 11 bases and J by 5 bases, with 13 bases left in between. There are 12 residues in the CDR3. CDR1 is SEHNR, CDR2 FQNEAQ, per germline (reference sequence).

The genes are TRBV27 and TRBJ1-2, with no clear D. Between the trimmed V and J ends, which lost 0 bases and 0 bases, there was a span of 11 bases. The CDR3 totals 16 residues. Germline V gives CDR1 MNHEY, CDR2 SMNVEV (reference sequence). The CDR3 DNA reads TGTGCCAGCAGTTTATCGAGGCGGTCGGCTAACTATGGCTACACCTTC. Translation gives CASSLSRRSANYGYTF.

By its share, this clone is medium-sized. The chain joins TRBV6-4 to TRBJ2-3; TRBD1 aligns across 8 bases. CDR3 length: 14 amino acids. With 3 bases clipped from V and 2 bases from J, the junction kept 1 base outside the gene matches. Germline lookup yields CDR1 MRHNA and CDR2 SNTAGT. The CDR3 DNA reads as TGTGCCAGCAGTGAGACAGGGGACACAGATACGCAGTATTTT. Translation gives CASSETGDTDTQYF.